This entry lists 5 T cell receptor beta chains sequenced from one sample in a study of CD8+CD57+ T cells in acquired aplastic anemia. Profiling that covered TCR beta VDJ and CDR3 relied on genomic DNA as its template. TCRdb independently ran MiXCR on the reads; one entry per CDR3 protein. In the table there are about 250,000 distinct CDR3 sequences, about 44% of which are singletons. In patients chosen for sequencing, flow cytometry had shown CD8+CD57+ cell expansion. Specimen: sorted CD4+, CD8+, or CD8+CD57+ T cells (not recorded which) from PBMCs. These receptors were taken from a human donor with aplastic anemia.

About this clonotype: A clone one base away is much larger, so this may be a read error. The V and J genes are TRBV4-1 and TRBJ2-1; D not certain. Per the germline V gene, CDR1 is MGHRA and CDR2 is YSYEKL. The V end lost 3 bases, the J end lost 7 bases, and 10 bases lay between the germline ends. The CDR3 sequence is 13 residues long. As DNA, the CDR3 is TGCGCCAGCAGCCATCCCTGGGGTAATGAGCAGTTCTTC. As protein: CASSHPWGNEQFF.

Details on this clonotype: Given the absence of the conserved phenylalanine or tryptophan at the CDR3 end, a read error is likely. V gene TRBV12-3 or TRBV12-4 combines with J gene TRBJ2-7; a weak D match, TRBD1 (6 bases). The CDR3 has 15 amino acids. As DNA, the CDR3 is TGTGCTAGTGGTTTGCCCTCCGACAGGTCCGGCGAGCAGTACTCC. Translating it yields CASGLPSDRSGEQYS.

This clonotype was counted a few times. This rearrangement joins TRBV20-1 to TRBJ1-5; D is unclear. Trimming cost V 0 bases and J 7 bases, with 31 bases left between them. Germline CDR1 reads DFQATT; CDR2 reads SNEGSKA (reference sequence). CDR3 length: 20 amino acids. This CDR3 reads CSARDPSTSGRERYEQPQHF. The CDR3 nucleotides are TGCAGTGCTAGAGACCCCTCGACTAGCGGGAGGGAGAGGTACGAGCAGCCCCAGCATTTT.

The chain joins TRBV18 to TRBJ2-7; TRBD2 matches 10 bases. From germline, CDR1 is KGHSH and CDR2 LQKENI. CDR3 length: 15 amino acids. The J segment lost 2 bases and the V segment lost 2 bases, leaving 3 bases of the junction unmatched. The CDR3 nucleotides read TGTGCCAGCTCACCAGAAGCGGGGGGGGCCTACGAGCAGTACTTC. It translates to CASSPEAGGAYEQYF.

The sample holds many counts of this clonotype. The chain employs TRBV6-6 and TRBJ2-3; D remains unclear. Germline CDR1 is MNHNY and CDR2 is SVGAGI (reference sequence). Trimming stripped 2 bases from V and 2 bases from J, with 8 bases between. This CDR3 spans 14 amino acids. The chain's CDR3 is CASSYVDSTDTQYF. CDR3 bases: TGTGCCAGCAGTTACGTCGACTCCACAGATACGCAGTATTTT.